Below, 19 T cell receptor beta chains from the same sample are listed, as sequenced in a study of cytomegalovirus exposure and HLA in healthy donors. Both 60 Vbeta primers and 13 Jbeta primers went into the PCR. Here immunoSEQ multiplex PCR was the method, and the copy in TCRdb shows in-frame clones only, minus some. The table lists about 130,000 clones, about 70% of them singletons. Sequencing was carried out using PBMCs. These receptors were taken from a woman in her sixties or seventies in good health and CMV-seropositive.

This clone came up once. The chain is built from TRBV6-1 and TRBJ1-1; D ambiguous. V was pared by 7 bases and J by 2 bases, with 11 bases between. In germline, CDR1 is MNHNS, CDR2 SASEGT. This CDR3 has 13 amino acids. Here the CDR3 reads CASTAGHNTEAFF. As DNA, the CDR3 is TGTGCCAGCACCGCAGGCCACAACACTGAAGCTTTCTTT.

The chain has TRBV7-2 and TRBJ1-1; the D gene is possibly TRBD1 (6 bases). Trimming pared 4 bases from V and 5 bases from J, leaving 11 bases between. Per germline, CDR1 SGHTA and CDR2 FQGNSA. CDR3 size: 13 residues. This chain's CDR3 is CASSSRGTTEAFF. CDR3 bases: TGTGCCAGCAGCTCGCGGGGGACAACTGAAGCTTTCTTT. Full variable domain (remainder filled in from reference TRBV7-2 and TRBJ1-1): GAGVSQSPSNKVTEKGKDVELRCDPISGHTALYWYRQSLGQGLEFLIYFQGNSAPDKSGLPSDRFSAERTGGSVSTLTIQRTQQEDSAVYLCASSSRGTTEAFFGQGTRLTVV.

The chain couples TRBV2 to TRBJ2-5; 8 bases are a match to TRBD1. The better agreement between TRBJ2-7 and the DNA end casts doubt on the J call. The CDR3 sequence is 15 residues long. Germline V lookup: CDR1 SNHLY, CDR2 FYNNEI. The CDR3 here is CASRFGTGNSYEQYF. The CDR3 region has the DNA TGTGCCAGCAGGTTCGGGACAGGTAATTCCTACGAGCAGTACTTC.

The CDR3 sequence: CASRALSSGLYEQYF. CDR3 DNA sequence: TGTGCCAGCAGGGCTCTTTCTTCAGGGTTATACGAGCAGTACTTC. V and J are TRBV2 and TRBJ2-7; perhaps TRBD1 as D (5 bases). Germline loops: CDR1 SNHLY, CDR2 FYNNEI. With 6 bases removed from V and 4 bases from J, the gap between germline ends came to 19 bases. The CDR3 totals 15 residues.

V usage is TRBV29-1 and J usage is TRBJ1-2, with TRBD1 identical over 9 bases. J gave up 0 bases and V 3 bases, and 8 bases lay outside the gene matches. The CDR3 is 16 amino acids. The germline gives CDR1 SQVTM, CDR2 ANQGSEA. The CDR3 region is CSVDTSGTGPNYGYTF. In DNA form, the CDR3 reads TGCAGCGTTGACACATCCGGGACAGGGCCTAACTATGGCTACACCTTC.

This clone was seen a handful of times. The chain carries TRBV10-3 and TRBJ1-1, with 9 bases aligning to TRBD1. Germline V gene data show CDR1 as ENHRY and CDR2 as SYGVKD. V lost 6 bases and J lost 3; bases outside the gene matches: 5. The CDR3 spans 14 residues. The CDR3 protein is CAISLQGADTEAFF. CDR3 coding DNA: TGTGCCATCAGCTTACAGGGGGCCGACACTGAAGCTTTCTTT.

The CDR3 region has the DNA TGTGCCAGCAGCTTAGAAGGGACAGATAGGACTGAAGCTTTCTTT. This translates into CASSLEGTDRTEAFF. V and J are TRBV11-2 and TRBJ1-1; 7 bases fit TRBD1. The CDR3 runs to 15 residues. Germline V gives CDR1 SGHAT, CDR2 FQNNGV. Unmatched junction bases numbered 6, after V lost 0 bases and J lost 5 bases.

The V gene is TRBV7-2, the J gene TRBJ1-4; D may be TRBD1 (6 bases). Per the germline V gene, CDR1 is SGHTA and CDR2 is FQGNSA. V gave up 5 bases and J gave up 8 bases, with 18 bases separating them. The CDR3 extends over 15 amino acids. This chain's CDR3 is CASSPGASDNEKLFF. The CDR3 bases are TGTGCCAGCAGCCCAGGGGCCAGCGATAACGAAAAACTGTTTTTT.

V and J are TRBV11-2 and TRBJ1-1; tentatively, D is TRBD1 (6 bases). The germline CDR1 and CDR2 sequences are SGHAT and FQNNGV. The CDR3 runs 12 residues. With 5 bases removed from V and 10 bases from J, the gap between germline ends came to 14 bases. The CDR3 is CASSPPDRGAFF. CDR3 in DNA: TGTGCCAGCAGCCCCCCGGACAGAGGAGCTTTCTTT.

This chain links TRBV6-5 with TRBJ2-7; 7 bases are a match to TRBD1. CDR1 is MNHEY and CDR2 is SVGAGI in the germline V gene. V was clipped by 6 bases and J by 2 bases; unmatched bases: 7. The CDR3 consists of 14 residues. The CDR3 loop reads CASSQDRQTYEQYF. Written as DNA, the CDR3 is TGTGCCAGCAGCCAGGACAGGCAAACCTACGAGCAGTACTTC.

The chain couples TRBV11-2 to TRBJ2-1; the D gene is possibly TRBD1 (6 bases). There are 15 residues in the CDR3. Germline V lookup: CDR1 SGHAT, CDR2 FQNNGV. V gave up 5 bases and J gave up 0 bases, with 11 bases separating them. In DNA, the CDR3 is TGTGCCAGCAGCACCCAGGGGAGCTCCTACAATGAGCAGTTCTTC. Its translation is CASSTQGSSYNEQFF.

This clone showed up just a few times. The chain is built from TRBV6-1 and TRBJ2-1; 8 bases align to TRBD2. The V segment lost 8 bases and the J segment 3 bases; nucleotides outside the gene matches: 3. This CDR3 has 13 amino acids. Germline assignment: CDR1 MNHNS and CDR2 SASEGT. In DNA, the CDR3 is TGTGCCAGCGAGCGGGGGCGCTACAATGAGCAGTTCTTC. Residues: CASERGRYNEQFF.

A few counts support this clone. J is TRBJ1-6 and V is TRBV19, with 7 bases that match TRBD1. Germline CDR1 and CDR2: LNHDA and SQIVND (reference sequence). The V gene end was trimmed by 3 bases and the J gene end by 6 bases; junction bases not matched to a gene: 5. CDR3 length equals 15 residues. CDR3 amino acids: CASSIKQGINSPLHF. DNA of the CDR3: TGTGCCAGTAGTATCAAACAGGGGATTAATTCACCCCTCCACTTT.

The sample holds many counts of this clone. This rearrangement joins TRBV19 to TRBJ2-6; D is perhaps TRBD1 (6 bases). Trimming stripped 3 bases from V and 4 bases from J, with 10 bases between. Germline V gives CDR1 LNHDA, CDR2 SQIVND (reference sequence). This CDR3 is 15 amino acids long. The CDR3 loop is CASSIGGSGANVLTF. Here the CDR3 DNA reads TGTGCCAGTAGTATTGGGGGCAGCGGGGCCAACGTCCTGACTTTC.

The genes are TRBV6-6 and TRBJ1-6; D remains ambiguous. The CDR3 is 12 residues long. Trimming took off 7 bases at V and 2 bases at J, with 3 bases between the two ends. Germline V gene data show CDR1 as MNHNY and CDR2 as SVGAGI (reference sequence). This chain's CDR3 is CASNTYNSPLHF. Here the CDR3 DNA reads TGTGCCAGCAACACCTATAATTCACCCCTCCACTTT.

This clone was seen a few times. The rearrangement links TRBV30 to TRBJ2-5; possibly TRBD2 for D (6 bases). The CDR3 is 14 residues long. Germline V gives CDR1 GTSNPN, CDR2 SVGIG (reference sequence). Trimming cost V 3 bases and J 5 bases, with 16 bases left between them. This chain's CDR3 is CAWRNNVAAETQYF. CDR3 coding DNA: TGTGCCTGGAGGAACAACGTAGCGGCGGAGACCCAGTACTTC.

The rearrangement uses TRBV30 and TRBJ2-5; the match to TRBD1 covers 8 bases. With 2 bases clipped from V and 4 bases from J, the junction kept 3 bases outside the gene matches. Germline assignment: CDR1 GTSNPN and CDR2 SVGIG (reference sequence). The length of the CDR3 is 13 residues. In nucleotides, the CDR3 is TGTGCCTGGAGTATCAGGGGGCCAGAGACCCAGTACTTC. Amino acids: CAWSIRGPETQYF.

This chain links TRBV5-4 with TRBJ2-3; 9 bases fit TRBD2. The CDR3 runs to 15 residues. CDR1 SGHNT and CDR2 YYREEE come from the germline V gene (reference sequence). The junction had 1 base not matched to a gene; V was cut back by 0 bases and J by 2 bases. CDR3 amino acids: CASSLGGGVTDTQYF. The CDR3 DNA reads TGTGCCAGCAGCTTGGGCGGGGGGGTCACAGATACGCAGTATTTT.

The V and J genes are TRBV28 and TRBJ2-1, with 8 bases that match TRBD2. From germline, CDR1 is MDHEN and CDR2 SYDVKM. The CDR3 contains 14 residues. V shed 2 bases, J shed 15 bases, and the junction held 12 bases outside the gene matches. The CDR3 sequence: CASSLGAREALLFF. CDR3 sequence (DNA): TGTGCCAGCAGTTTAGGGGCGCGGGAGGCTCTCCTGTTCTTC.